These 28 T cell receptor beta chains originate from one sample sequenced in a study of blood T cell repertoires in COVID-19. The assay was immunoSEQ multiplex PCR, and TCRdb's table has in-frame clones only and misses some. The sample includes some 300,000 clones, roughly 89% of them seen just once. The sequencing sample was made of peripheral blood. These receptors were taken from a woman aged 40 to 50 with COVID-19, enrolled during active disease.

In this sample, this clone turned up a few times. The chain links TRBV28 to TRBJ1-1; TRBD1 agrees at 8 bases. CDR1 MDHEN and CDR2 SYDVKM come from the germline V gene. The CDR3 contains 15 residues. The J segment lost 3 bases and the V segment lost 5 bases, leaving 8 bases of the junction unmatched. This chain's CDR3 is CASSAPQGAYTEAFF. The CDR3 DNA reads TGTGCCAGCAGTGCCCCTCAGGGGGCGTACACTGAAGCTTTCTTT.

This chain joins TRBV7-9 and TRBJ1-2, with D possibly matching TRBD1 (6 bases). The CDR3 totals 13 residues. Germline lookup yields CDR1 SEHNR and CDR2 FQNEAQ (reference sequence). Trimming pared 2 bases from V and 8 bases from J, leaving 12 bases between. The CDR3 is CASSLTQGGGYTF. CDR3 nucleotide sequence: TGTGCCAGCAGCTTAACACAGGGCGGAGGCTACACCTTC.

About this clone itself: At one end the junction does not follow the germline gene, possibly because of a read error. This chain links TRBV10-3 with TRBJ2-7; 7 positions match TRBD1. The CDR3 covers 9 residues. The germline V gene has CDR1 ENHRY and CDR2 SYGVKD. DNA of the CDR3: TGTGCCATCAAGAACAGGGGAAACTTC. Protein: CAIKNRGNF.

This clone was recorded only once. The rearrangement uses TRBV30 and TRBJ1-1; weak D call: TRBD1 (5 bases). Trimming removed 7 bases from V and 0 bases from J, with 21 bases in between. This CDR3 spans 16 amino acids. Germline values: CDR1 GTSNPN, CDR2 SVGIG (reference sequence). CDR3 in DNA: TGTGCCTTTAGACGCCCGGGGGTTCGACTGAACACTGAAGCTTTCTTT. It is translated as CAFRRPGVRLNTEAFF.

The rearrangement joins TRBV3-1 (or the pseudogene TRBV3-2) to TRBJ2-5, with 10 bases identical to TRBD1. Per the germline V gene, CDR1 is LGHDT and CDR2 is YNNKEL (reference sequence). The CDR3 extends over 17 amino acids. The ends lost 0 bases at V and 2 bases at J; junction bases unmatched: 6. In DNA, the CDR3 is TGTGCCAGCAGCCAAGATGTGGGACAGGGGCCTCAAGAGACCCAGTACTTC. Its protein is CASSQDVGQGPQETQYF.

This chain links TRBV6-6 with TRBJ1-1; 7 bases are a match to TRBD1. The V segment lost 6 bases and the J segment 7 bases; nucleotides outside the gene matches: 8. Germline lookup yields CDR1 MNHNY and CDR2 SVGAGI (reference sequence). This CDR3 region has 13 residues. The CDR3: CASRQGDLLEAFF. CDR3 coding DNA: TGTGCCAGCAGGCAGGGGGACCTCCTTGAAGCTTTCTTT.

The count of this clone is one. CDR3 protein: CSASFLSSNSPLHF. CDR3 bases: TGCAGTGCTAGTTTCCTCAGTTCTAATTCACCCCTCCACTTT. The J gene is TRBJ1-6, the V gene TRBV20-1; D unresolved. Trimming removed 3 bases at V and 6 bases at J, with 12 bases between. Germline CDR1 and CDR2: DFQATT and SNEGSKA (reference sequence). This CDR3 spans 14 amino acids.

CDR3 sequence: CASSPGQGAGGNQPQHF. Here the CDR3 DNA reads TGCGCCAGCAGCCCCGGACAGGGGGCAGGTGGCAATCAGCCCCAGCATTTT. This chain links TRBV5-1 with TRBJ1-5; 11 positions agree with TRBD1. The trim removed 4 bases at V and 2 bases at J, leaving 8 bases unmatched. Germline lookup yields CDR1 SGHRS and CDR2 YFSETQ. The CDR3 totals 17 residues.

The chain carries TRBV10-1 and TRBJ2-4; TRBD2 is a possible D gene (6 bases). The CDR3 runs 19 residues. The ends were cut back, 8 bases at V and 4 bases at J, with 30 bases in the middle. Germline assignment: CDR1 WNHNN and CDR2 SYGVQD (reference sequence). The CDR3 is CASETAGTILRGLKNIQYF. CDR3 nucleotide sequence: TGCGCCAGCGAAACTGCGGGAACTATATTAAGAGGGTTGAAAAACATTCAGTACTTC.

The rearrangement joins TRBV6-5 to TRBJ1-1, with TRBD1 matching 7 bases. Germline V gene data show CDR1 as MNHEY and CDR2 as SVGAGI. V lost 5 bases, J lost 8 bases, and 8 bases stayed unmatched. The CDR3 covers 13 residues. The CDR3 DNA sequence: TGTGCCAGCAGTCACAGGGGCTCTTCGGAAGCTTTCTTT. Translating gives CASSHRGSSEAFF.

The chain has TRBV18 and TRBJ1-4; D might be TRBD1 (5 bases). The CDR3 extends over 15 amino acids. The germline V gene encodes CDR1 KGHSH and CDR2 LQKENI. Trimming took off 0 bases at V and 7 bases at J, with 12 bases between the two ends. The CDR3 spells CASSPPSQGGEKLFF. CDR3 DNA: TGTGCCAGCTCACCACCGTCTCAGGGAGGTGAAAAACTGTTTTTT.

V is TRBV6-2 or TRBV6-3 and J is TRBJ1-5, with D perhaps matching TRBD1 (5 bases). V was cut by 6 bases and J by 5 bases, with 20 bases left in between. The germline CDR1 and CDR2 sequences are MNHEY and SVGEGT. The CDR3 totals 16 residues. The CDR3 region has the DNA TGTGCCAGCAGCGCAAGCCGCGGGGGAGGCTATCAGCCCCAGCATTTT. It encodes CASSASRGGGYQPQHF.

The gene calls are TRBV4-1 and TRBJ1-5, with no clear D. This CDR3 is 15 amino acids long. The V gene's germline CDR1 is MGHRA and CDR2 YSYEKL. V was clipped by 2 bases and J by 6 bases, with 14 bases between them. The CDR3 DNA is TGCGCCAGCAGCCAACACCCGGGAAGCGGTCAGCCCCAGCATTTT. Translation: CASSQHPGSGQPQHF.

The rearrangement links TRBV19 to TRBJ1-4; D gene unclear. Between the trimmed V and J ends, which lost 6 bases and 0 bases, there was a span of 8 bases. CDR1 LNHDA and CDR2 SQIVND come from the germline V gene (reference sequence). This CDR3 comprises 14 residues. CDR3 nucleotides: TGTGCCAGTAGGCCTGAGGCAACTAATGAAAAACTGTTTTTT. Its translation is CASRPEATNEKLFF.

The rearrangement uses TRBV27 and TRBJ2-4; D not certain. CDR3 length equals 16 residues. V was cut by 6 bases and J by 0 bases, with 15 bases left in between. In germline, CDR1 is MNHEY, CDR2 SMNVEV (reference sequence). CDR3 nucleotides: TGTGCCAGCAGCCCGGCGCAGGCCCTAGCCAAAAACATTCAGTACTTC. Translating it yields CASSPAQALAKNIQYF.

The chain is built from TRBV27 and TRBJ1-1, with no clear D. Germline values: CDR1 MNHEY, CDR2 SMNVEV (reference sequence). The CDR3 is made up of 13 amino acids. V gave up 2 bases and J gave up 1 base, with 5 bases separating them. The DNA for the CDR3 is TGTGCCAGCAGTTTACAACAGAACACTGAAGCTTTCTTT. Translating gives CASSLQQNTEAFF.

This sequence joins TRBV7-2 and TRBJ2-7; 9 nucleotides agree with TRBD2. Germline CDR1 and CDR2: SGHTA and FQGNSA. The CDR3 has 14 residues. V lost 5 bases to trimming and J lost 4 bases; unmatched junction nucleotides: 6. The CDR3 region is CASSGQAGGYEQYF. The CDR3 DNA sequence: TGTGCCAGCAGCGGTCAAGCGGGAGGTTACGAGCAGTACTTC.

V is TRBV28 and J is TRBJ1-2, with D unclear. Germline loops: CDR1 MDHEN, CDR2 SYDVKM. Trimming cost V 6 bases and J 5 bases, with 10 bases left between them. The CDR3 length is 12 residues. CDR3 loop: CASRRPPYGYTF. The DNA of the CDR3 is TGTGCCAGCAGGCGTCCGCCTTATGGCTACACCTTC.

The chain uses TRBV30 and TRBJ1-2; D not resolved. The CDR3 is 11 residues long. Germline assignment: CDR1 GTSNPN and CDR2 SVGIG (reference sequence). Trimming left V 0 bases short and J 5 bases short, with 4 bases between. CDR3 sequence (DNA): TGTGCCTGGAGTGTCAGATATGGCTACACCTTC. Its translation is CAWSVRYGYTF.

This clone was recorded only once. CDR3 bases: TGCGCCAGCAGTGTGCCAGGTTTTTTT. It codes for CASSVPGFF. This chain joins TRBV10-1 and TRBJ1-4; D is unresolved. CDR1 is WNHNN and CDR2 is SYGVQD in the germline V gene (reference sequence). The CDR3 extends over 9 amino acids. Trimming left V 4 bases short and J 17 bases short, with 8 bases between.

This chain connects TRBV5-6 to TRBJ2-1; TRBD2 agrees at 9 bases. V shed 4 bases, J shed 0 bases, and the junction held 8 bases outside the gene matches. Germline CDR1 and CDR2: SGHDT and YYEEEE. The CDR3 covers 17 residues. Written as DNA, the CDR3 is TGTGCCAGCAGCCCTAGCGGGGACGCGAGCTCCTACAATGAGCAGTTCTTC. Encoded protein: CASSPSGDASSYNEQFF.

V usage is TRBV9 and J usage is TRBJ2-1; 12 bases agree with TRBD2. Germline CDR1 reads SGDLS; CDR2 reads YYNGEE. The ends lost 1 base at V and 7 bases at J; junction bases unmatched: 18. The CDR3 spans 20 residues. This CDR3 is CASSVRGASGRAGVWNEQFF. In nucleotides, the CDR3 is TGTGCCAGCAGCGTACGGGGGGCTAGCGGGAGGGCTGGGGTGTGGAATGAGCAGTTCTTC.

The chain employs TRBV2 and TRBJ2-7; 9 positions match TRBD1. The CDR3 sequence is 15 residues long. The trim removed 7 bases at V and 9 bases at J, leaving 16 bases unmatched. Germline CDR1 reads SNHLY; CDR2 reads FYNNEI. CDR3 residues: CASTKAGTGFLAQYF. For the CDR3, the DNA is TGTGCCAGCACCAAAGCCGGGACAGGGTTTTTAGCGCAGTACTTC.

The rearrangement uses TRBV11-2 and TRBJ2-2, with D maybe TRBD2 (5 bases). V lost 5 bases and J 1 base, leaving 14 bases between the germline ends. The germline CDR1 and CDR2 sequences are SGHAT and FQNNGV. The CDR3 runs 16 residues. As DNA, the CDR3 is TGTGCCAGCAGCCCCTTGCGGGCCGAGAACACCGGGGAGCTGTTTTTT. It is translated as CASSPLRAENTGELFF.

The CDR3: CASSPATDNEKLFF. Written as DNA, the CDR3 is TGTGCCAGCTCACCTGCGACAGACAATGAAAAACTGTTTTTT. J is TRBJ1-4 and V is TRBV18; maybe TRBD1 (5 bases). The V end lost 3 bases, the J end lost 5 bases, and 10 bases lay between the germline ends. The germline CDR1 and CDR2 sequences are KGHSH and LQKENI. This CDR3 region has 14 residues. The complete variable domain, with remaining parts taken from reference TRBV18 and TRBJ1-4, reads NAGVMQNPRHLVRRRGQEARLRCSPMKGHSHVYWYRQLPEEGLKFMVYLQKENIIDESGMPKERFSAEFPKEGPSILRIQQVVRGDSAAYFCASSPATDNEKLFFGSGTQLSVL.

The chain couples TRBV6-5 to TRBJ2-5; 7 bases line up with TRBD1. The germline V gene has CDR1 MNHEY and CDR2 SVGAGI. The CDR3 loop spans 15 amino acids. Trimming at V came to 6 bases and at J to 1 base, leaving 8 bases not matched to a gene. The CDR3: CASSPTTGSQETQYF. The CDR3 DNA is TGTGCCAGCAGCCCGACGACAGGGTCCCAAGAGACCCAGTACTTC.

This clone was found once. The gene calls are TRBV10-3 and TRBJ1-1; D might be TRBD1 (5 bases). The CDR3 has 13 residues. Germline V gene data show CDR1 as ENHRY and CDR2 as SYGVKD. V dropped 9 bases and J dropped 3 bases, with 14 bases sitting between them. Written as DNA, the CDR3 is TGTGCCATGGGTAAAGCGGGGGACACTGAAGCTTTCTTT. Translation: CAMGKAGDTEAFF.

This chain connects TRBV2 to TRBJ2-2, with 11 bases fitting TRBD1. The germline CDR1 and CDR2 sequences are SNHLY and FYNNEI. The CDR3 has 15 residues. J lost 4 bases, V lost 7 bases, and 5 bases had no gene match. The CDR3 here is CASNPGQGGTGELFF. CDR3 coding DNA: TGTGCCAGCAACCCGGGACAGGGGGGCACCGGGGAGCTGTTTTTT.